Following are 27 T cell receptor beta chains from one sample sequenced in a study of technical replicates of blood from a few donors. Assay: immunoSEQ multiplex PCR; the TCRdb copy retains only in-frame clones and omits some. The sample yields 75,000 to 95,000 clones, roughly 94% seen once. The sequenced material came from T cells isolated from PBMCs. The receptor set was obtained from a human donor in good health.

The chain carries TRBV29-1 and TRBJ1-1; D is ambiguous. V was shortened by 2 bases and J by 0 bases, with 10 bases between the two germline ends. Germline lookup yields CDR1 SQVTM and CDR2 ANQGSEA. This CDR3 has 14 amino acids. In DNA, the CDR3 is TGCAGCGTTGAAAGCGAAGATTTGAACACTGAAGCTTTCTTT. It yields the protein CSVESEDLNTEAFF.

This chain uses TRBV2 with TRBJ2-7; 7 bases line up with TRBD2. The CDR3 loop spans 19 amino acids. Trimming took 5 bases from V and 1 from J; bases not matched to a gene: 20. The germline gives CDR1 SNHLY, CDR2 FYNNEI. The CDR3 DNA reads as TGTGCCAGCAGTATAGGGGCAGCGGGGAGGGCCGTCATATCCTACGAGCAGTACTTC. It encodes CASSIGAAGRAVISYEQYF.

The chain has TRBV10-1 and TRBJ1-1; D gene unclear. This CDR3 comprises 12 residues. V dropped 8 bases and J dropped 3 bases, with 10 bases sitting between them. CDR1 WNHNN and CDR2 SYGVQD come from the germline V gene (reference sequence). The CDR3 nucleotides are TGCGCCAGCCCTCGGTTGTACACTGAAGCTTTCTTT. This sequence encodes CASPRLYTEAFF.

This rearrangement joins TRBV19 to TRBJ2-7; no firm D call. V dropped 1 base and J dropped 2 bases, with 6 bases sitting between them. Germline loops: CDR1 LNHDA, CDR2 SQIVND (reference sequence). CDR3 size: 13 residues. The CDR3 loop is CASSIVLTYEQYF. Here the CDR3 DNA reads TGTGCCAGTAGTATAGTACTAACCTACGAGCAGTACTTC.

The CDR3, as DNA: TGTGCCAGCAGTCTACTACAGGGGGCGAACACCGGGGAGCTGTTTTTT. The encoded protein is CASSLLQGANTGELFF. The chain employs TRBV25-1 and TRBJ2-2, with TRBD1 identical over 8 bases. The CDR3 runs to 16 residues. CDR1 MGHDK and CDR2 SYGVNS come from the germline V gene. With V trimmed by 5 bases and J by 0 bases, 5 bases remained unmatched.

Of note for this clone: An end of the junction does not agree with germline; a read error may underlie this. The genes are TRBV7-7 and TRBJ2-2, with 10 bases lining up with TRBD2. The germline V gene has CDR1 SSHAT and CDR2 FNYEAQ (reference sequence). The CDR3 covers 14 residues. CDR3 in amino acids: CASRLAGNTGELFF. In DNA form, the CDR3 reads TGTGCTAGCAGACTAGCGGGGAACACCGGGGAGCTGTTTTTT.

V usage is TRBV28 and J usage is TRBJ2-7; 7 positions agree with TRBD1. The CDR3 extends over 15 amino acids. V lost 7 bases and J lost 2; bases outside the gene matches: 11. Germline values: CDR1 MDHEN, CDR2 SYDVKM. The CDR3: CASNPAGGYAYEQYF. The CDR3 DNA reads TGTGCCAGCAACCCAGCAGGGGGTTACGCCTACGAGCAGTACTTC.

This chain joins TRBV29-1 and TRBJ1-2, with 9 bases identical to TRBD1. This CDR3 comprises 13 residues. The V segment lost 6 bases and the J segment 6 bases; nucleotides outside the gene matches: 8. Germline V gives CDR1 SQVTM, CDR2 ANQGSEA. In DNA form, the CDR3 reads TGCAGCGTCCCAGTACAGGGGGCGAATGGCTACACCTTC. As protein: CSVPVQGANGYTF.

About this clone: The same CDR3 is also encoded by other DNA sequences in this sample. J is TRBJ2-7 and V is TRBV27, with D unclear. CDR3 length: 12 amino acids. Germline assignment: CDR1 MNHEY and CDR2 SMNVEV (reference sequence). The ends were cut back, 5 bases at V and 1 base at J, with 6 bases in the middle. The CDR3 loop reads CASSPGSYEQYF. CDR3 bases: TGTGCCAGCAGTCCCGGTTCCTACGAGCAGTACTTC.

In DNA form, the CDR3 reads TGTGCCTGGAGCTTAGGCGGACAGGGGGCTGGGGCCAACGTCCTGACTTTC. As protein: CAWSLGGQGAGANVLTF. This chain joins TRBV30 and TRBJ2-6; 10 bases fit TRBD1. This CDR3 contains 17 residues. V lost 3 bases, J lost 2 bases, and 7 bases stayed unmatched. The germline CDR1 and CDR2 sequences are GTSNPN and SVGIG (reference sequence).

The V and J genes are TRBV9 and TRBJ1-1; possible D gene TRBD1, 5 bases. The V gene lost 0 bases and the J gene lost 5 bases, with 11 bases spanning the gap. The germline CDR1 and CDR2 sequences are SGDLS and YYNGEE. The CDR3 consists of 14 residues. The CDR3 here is CASSVAGGRTEAFF. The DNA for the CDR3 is TGTGCCAGCAGCGTAGCCGGGGGACGGACTGAAGCTTTCTTT.

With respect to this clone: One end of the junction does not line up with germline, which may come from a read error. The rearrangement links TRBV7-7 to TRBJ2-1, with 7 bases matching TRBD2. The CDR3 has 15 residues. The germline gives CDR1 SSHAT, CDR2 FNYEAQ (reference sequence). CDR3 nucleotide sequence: TGTGCTAGCAGCTTCGAGCGGGGCTCCTACAATGAGCAGTTCTTC. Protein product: CASSFERGSYNEQFF.

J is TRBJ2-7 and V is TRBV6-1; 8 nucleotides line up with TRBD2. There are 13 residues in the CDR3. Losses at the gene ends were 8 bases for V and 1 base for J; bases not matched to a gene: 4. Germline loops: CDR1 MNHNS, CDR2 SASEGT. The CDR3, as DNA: TGTGCCAGCTCAAGCGGGGGATCCTACGAGCAGTACTTC. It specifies CASSSGGSYEQYF.

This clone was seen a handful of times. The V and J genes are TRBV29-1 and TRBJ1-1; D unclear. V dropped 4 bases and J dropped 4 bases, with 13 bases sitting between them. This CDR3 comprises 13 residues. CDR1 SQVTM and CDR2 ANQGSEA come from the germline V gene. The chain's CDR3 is CSVGTLGGTEAFF. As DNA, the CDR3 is TGCAGCGTTGGAACCCTAGGAGGCACTGAAGCTTTCTTT.

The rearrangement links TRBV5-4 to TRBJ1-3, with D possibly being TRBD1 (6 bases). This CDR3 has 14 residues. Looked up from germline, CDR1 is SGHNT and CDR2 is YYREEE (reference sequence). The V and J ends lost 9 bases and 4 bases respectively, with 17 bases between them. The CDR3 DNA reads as TGTGCCACAGCGCTCGCAGGGGCCGGAAACACCATATATTTT. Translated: CATALAGAGNTIYF.

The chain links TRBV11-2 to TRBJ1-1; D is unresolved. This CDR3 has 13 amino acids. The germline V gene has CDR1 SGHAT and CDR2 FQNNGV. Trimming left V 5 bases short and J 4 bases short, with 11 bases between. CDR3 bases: TGTGCCAGCAGCACGCTAACGGGCACTGAAGCTTTCTTT. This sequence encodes CASSTLTGTEAFF.

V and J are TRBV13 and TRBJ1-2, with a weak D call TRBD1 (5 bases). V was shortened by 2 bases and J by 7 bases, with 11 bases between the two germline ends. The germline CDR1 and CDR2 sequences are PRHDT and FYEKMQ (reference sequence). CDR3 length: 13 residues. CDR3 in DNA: TGTGCCAGCAGCTTAAGCGGGGACGCTGGCTACACCTTC. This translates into CASSLSGDAGYTF.

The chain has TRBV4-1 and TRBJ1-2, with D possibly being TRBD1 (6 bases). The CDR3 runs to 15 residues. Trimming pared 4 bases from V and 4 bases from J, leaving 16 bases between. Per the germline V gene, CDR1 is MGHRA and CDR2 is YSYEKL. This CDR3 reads CASSPKTGQAYGYTF. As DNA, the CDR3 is TGCGCCAGCAGCCCAAAGACAGGACAAGCCTATGGCTACACCTTC.

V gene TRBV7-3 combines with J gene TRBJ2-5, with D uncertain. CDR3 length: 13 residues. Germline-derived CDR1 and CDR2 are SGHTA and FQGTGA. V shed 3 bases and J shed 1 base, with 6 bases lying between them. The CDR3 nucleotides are TGTGCCAGCAGCTTTCAGTTCCAAGAGACCCAGTACTTC. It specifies CASSFQFQETQYF.

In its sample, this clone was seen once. In DNA form, the CDR3 reads TGTGCCAGCTCCCCGAATTCCCCGGGACAGGGAGTAAACACTGAAGCTTTCTTT. Its protein product is CASSPNSPGQGVNTEAFF. The chain combines TRBV18 with TRBJ1-1; 9 bases map to TRBD1. The ends lost 6 bases at V and 2 bases at J; junction bases unmatched: 16. Germline V gene data show CDR1 as KGHSH and CDR2 as LQKENI. CDR3 length: 18 amino acids. Full variable domain (outside the CDR3, taken from reference TRBV18 and TRBJ1-1): NAGVMQNPRHLVRRRGQEARLRCSPMKGHSHVYWYRQLPEEGLKFMVYLQKENIIDESGMPKERFSAEFPKEGPSILRIQQVVRGDSAAYFCASSPNSPGQGVNTEAFFGQGTRLTVV.

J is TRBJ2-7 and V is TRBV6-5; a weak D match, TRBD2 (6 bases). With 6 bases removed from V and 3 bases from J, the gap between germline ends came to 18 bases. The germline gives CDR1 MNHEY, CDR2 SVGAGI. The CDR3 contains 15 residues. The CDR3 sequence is CASRHLRDSDYEQYF. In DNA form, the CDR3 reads TGTGCCAGCAGACACCTCCGGGACTCTGACTACGAGCAGTACTTC.

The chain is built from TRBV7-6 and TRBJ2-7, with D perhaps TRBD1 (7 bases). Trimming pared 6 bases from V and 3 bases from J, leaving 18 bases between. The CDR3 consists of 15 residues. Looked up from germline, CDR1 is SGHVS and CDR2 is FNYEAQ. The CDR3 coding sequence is TGTGCCAGCAGTCCAGCGGCAGGGGGAGGCTACGAGCAGTACTTC. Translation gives CASSPAAGGGYEQYF.

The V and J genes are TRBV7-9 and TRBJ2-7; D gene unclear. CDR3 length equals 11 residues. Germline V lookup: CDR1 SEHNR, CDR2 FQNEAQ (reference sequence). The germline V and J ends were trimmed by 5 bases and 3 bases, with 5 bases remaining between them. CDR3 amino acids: CASSTGYEQYF. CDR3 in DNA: TGTGCCAGCAGCACCGGCTACGAGCAGTACTTC.

CDR3 nucleotide sequence: TGTGCCAGCAGCGGGTACAGAGAAAAACTGTTTTTT. This codes for CASSGYREKLFF. This chain links TRBV7-9 with TRBJ1-4; no reliable D call. This CDR3 region has 12 residues. V lost 5 bases to trimming and J lost 8 bases, with 9 bases between them. Per the germline V gene, CDR1 is SEHNR and CDR2 is FQNEAQ (reference sequence). The variable domain in full, with the rest retrieved from reference TRBV7-9 and TRBJ1-4, is DTGVSQNPRHKITKRGQNVTFRCDPISEHNRLYWYRQTLGQGPEFLTYFQNEAQLEKSRLLSDRFSAERPKGSFSTLEIQRTEQGDSAMYLCASSGYREKLFFGSGTQLSVL.

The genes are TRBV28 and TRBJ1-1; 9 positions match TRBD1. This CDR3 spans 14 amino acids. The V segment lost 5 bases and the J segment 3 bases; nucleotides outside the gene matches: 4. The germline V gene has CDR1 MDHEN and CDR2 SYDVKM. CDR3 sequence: CASSPRDRDTEAFF. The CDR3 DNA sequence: TGTGCCAGCAGTCCCCGGGACAGGGACACTGAAGCTTTCTTT.

The CDR3 DNA reads TGTGCCAGCTTGGGGTGGGGACAAGAGCAGTTCTTC. Translating gives CASLGWGQEQFF. The genes are TRBV7-9 and TRBJ2-1; D might be TRBD1 (6 bases). Trimming removed 8 bases at V and 10 bases at J, with 15 bases between. CDR1 and CDR2 (germline): SEHNR, FQNEAQ (reference sequence). This CDR3 is 12 amino acids long.

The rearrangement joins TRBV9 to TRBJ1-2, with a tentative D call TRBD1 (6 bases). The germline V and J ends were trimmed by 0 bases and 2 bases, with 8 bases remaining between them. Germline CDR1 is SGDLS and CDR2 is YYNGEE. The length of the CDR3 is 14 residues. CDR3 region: CASSVVGTNYGYTF. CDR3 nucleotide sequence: TGTGCCAGCAGCGTAGTAGGGACAAACTATGGCTACACCTTC. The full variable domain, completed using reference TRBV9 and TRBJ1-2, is DSGVTQTPKHLITATGQRVTLRCSPRSGDLSVYWYQQSLDQGLQFLIQYYNGEERAKGNILERFSAQQFPDLHSELNLSSLELGDSALYFCASSVVGTNYGYTFGSGTRLTVV.